This passage covers 17 T cell receptor beta chains from one sample sequenced in a study of T cells in Graves' hyperthyroidism and ophthalmopathy. TCR beta CDR3 regions were amplified from RNA transcripts. During a first-round RT-PCR of the TCR CDR3, the HTBI primer set was used. In TCRdb, the multiplex PCR reads were re-called with MiXCR into one record per CDR3 protein. Of some 620,000 distinct CDR3 sequences listed, roughly 17% are singletons. The specimen was blood. The receptors shown here come from a woman aged 25 to 39 with Graves' hyperthyroidism.

This clonotype was seen ten or more times. This rearrangement joins TRBV27 to TRBJ2-5; TRBD2 aligns across 9 bases. J lost 4 bases, V lost 2 bases, and 5 bases had no gene match. Germline V gene data show CDR1 as MNHEY and CDR2 as SMNVEV (reference sequence). CDR3 size: 15 residues. Here the CDR3 reads CASSLVFSGRETQYF. CDR3 bases: TGTGCCAGCAGTTTAGTCTTTAGCGGGAGAGAGACCCAGTACTTC.

This clonotype came up many times. The chain joins TRBV6-6 to TRBJ2-3; D gene uncertain. Per the germline V gene, CDR1 is MNHNY and CDR2 is SVGAGI (reference sequence). V was clipped by 2 bases and J by 5 bases, with 8 bases between them. This CDR3 is built from 13 residues. CDR3 sequence (DNA): TGTGCCAGCAGTTACATAGGGATAGATACGCAGTATTTT. Translating it yields CASSYIGIDTQYF.

This clonotype has at least ten counts. The chain couples TRBV7-2 to TRBJ1-2; D perhaps matches TRBD1 (6 bases). CDR1 is SGHTA, CDR2 FQGNSA, per germline. Trimming took 7 bases from V and 2 from J, leaving 14 bases between them. CDR3 size: 14 residues. The CDR3 DNA follows: TGTGCCAGCAACCTCTGGGGGGCGAACTATGGCTACACCTTC. Protein sequence: CASNLWGANYGYTF.

The CDR3 sequence: CASSLTLGEGREAFF. In DNA form, the CDR3 reads TGTGCCAGCAGTTTAACCCTGGGGGAGGGCCGTGAAGCTTTCTTT. V usage is TRBV28 and J usage is TRBJ1-1; a possible D gene is TRBD1 (5 bases). The CDR3 loop spans 15 amino acids. Germline loops: CDR1 MDHEN, CDR2 SYDVKM. Between the trimmed V and J ends, which lost 2 bases and 7 bases, there was a span of 17 bases.

This clonotype was seen at least ten times. The chain joins TRBV3-1 to TRBJ2-1, with TRBD2 matching over 13 bases. With 4 bases clipped from V and 9 bases from J, the junction kept 9 bases outside the gene matches. The germline CDR1 and CDR2 sequences are LGHDT and YNNKEL (reference sequence). This CDR3 has 16 residues. In nucleotides, the CDR3 is TGTGCCAGCAGCCTCTTTGGACTAGCGGGAGAGGCTGAGCAGTTCTTC. Translating it yields CASSLFGLAGEAEQFF.

This clonotype was picked up a small number of times. This chain links TRBV4-3 with TRBJ2-5; D not certain. Trimming removed 0 bases from V and 5 bases from J, with 10 bases in between. The length of the CDR3 is 14 residues. The germline CDR1 and CDR2 sequences are LGHNA and YSLEER. In nucleotides, the CDR3 is TGCGCCAGCAGCCAAGATTACAGACCGGAGACCCAGTACTTC. Translation gives CASSQDYRPETQYF.

This chain links TRBV5-4 with TRBJ2-6, with D unclear. CDR3 size: 15 residues. Trimming stripped 1 base from V and 0 bases from J, with 5 bases between. Germline-derived CDR1 and CDR2 are SGHNT and YYREEE (reference sequence). CDR3 sequence reads: CASSLYSSGANVLTF. CDR3 in DNA: TGTGCCAGCAGCTTGTACTCCTCTGGGGCCAACGTCCTGACTTTC.

The rearrangement joins TRBV6-2 or TRBV6-3 to TRBJ2-1, with a possible D match to TRBD1 (6 bases). The CDR3 is 15 residues long. The V end was cut by 5 bases, the J end by 2 bases, with 13 bases between. Looked up from germline, CDR1 is MNHEY and CDR2 is SVGEGT. This CDR3 is CASSQQGPTYNEQFF. The CDR3 DNA reads as TGTGCCAGCAGTCAACAGGGTCCGACCTACAATGAGCAGTTCTTC.

V usage is TRBV5-8 and J usage is TRBJ2-4; D is undetermined. The V gene lost 4 bases and the J gene lost 5 bases, with 25 bases spanning the gap. CDR3 size: 18 residues. CDR1 and CDR2 (germline): SGHTS, YDEGEE. This CDR3 is CASSQMPAGILGENIQYF. The CDR3 region has the DNA TGTGCCAGCAGCCAAATGCCAGCCGGAATCCTGGGTGAAAACATTCAGTACTTC.

There are many counts of this clonotype. This sequence joins TRBV30 and TRBJ2-7; maybe TRBD2 (6 bases). V was pared by 0 bases and J by 6 bases, with 15 bases between. Looked up from germline, CDR1 is GTSNPN and CDR2 is SVGIG (reference sequence). The CDR3 is 14 residues long. In nucleotides, the CDR3 is TGTGCCTGGAGTGTCGGCGGGGTCTGGCGCGAGCAGTACTTC. Its protein is CAWSVGGVWREQYF.

In the case of this clonotype: The junction differs from germline at one of its ends, possibly a read error. The V gene is TRBV5-1, the J gene TRBJ2-2, with a tentative D call TRBD2 (5 bases). The germline gives CDR1 SGHRS, CDR2 YFSETQ. The CDR3 consists of 15 residues. CDR3 DNA: TGCGCCAGCAGCTTGGGTTCGGGAAACACCGGGGAGCTGCTTTTT. This encodes CASSLGSGNTGELLF. The full variable domain, in which reference TRBV5-1 and TRBJ2-2 provide the parts outside the CDR3, is KAGVTQTPRYLIKTRGQQVTLSCSPISGHRSVSWYQQTPGQGLQFLFEYFSETQRNKGNFPGRFSGRQFSNSRSEMNVSTLELGDSALYLCASSLGSGNTGELLFGEGSRLTVL.

This clonotype came up many times. The rearrangement joins TRBV7-9 to TRBJ2-5; D ambiguous. Germline V CDR1 and CDR2: SEHNR, FQNEAQ (reference sequence). The CDR3 spans 15 residues. V was clipped by 5 bases and J by 5 bases, with 18 bases between them. The CDR3 loop is CASSPSRVGGETQYF. CDR3 DNA: TGTGCCAGCAGCCCCAGTCGCGTGGGTGGGGAGACCCAGTACTTC.

This clonotype was recorded at least ten times. The rearrangement links TRBV3-1 to TRBJ2-1; D perhaps matches TRBD1 (5 bases). With 4 bases removed from V and 3 bases from J, the gap between germline ends came to 16 bases. The CDR3 has 16 residues. Germline values: CDR1 LGHDT, CDR2 YNNKEL (reference sequence). The CDR3 is CASSPLPAGIYNEQFF. CDR3 bases: TGTGCCAGCAGCCCCCTCCCGGCAGGGATCTACAATGAGCAGTTCTTC.

A few counts support this clonotype. The chain uses TRBV7-6 and TRBJ1-5, with 10 positions matching TRBD1. V shed 8 bases, J shed 5 bases, and the junction held 6 bases outside the gene matches. The V gene's germline CDR1 is SGHVS and CDR2 FNYEAQ. CDR3 size: 14 residues. The CDR3, as DNA: TGTGCCAGCTCCGCGACAGGGGGCTATCAGCCCCAGCATTTT. This codes for CASSATGGYQPQHF.

This clonotype was seen repeatedly, ten times or more. The chain recombines TRBV12-3 or TRBV12-4 with TRBJ2-1, with D tentatively TRBD1 (6 bases). The V and J ends lost 6 bases and 6 bases respectively, with 15 bases between them. The CDR3 is 14 amino acids. CDR3 sequence (DNA): TGTGCCAGCAGCTACAGGGAGTTAAGCAATGAGCAGTTCTTC. This translates into CASSYRELSNEQFF.

This chain uses TRBV19 with TRBJ1-1; D perhaps matches TRBD1 (5 bases). CDR3 length: 17 residues. The germline V gene has CDR1 LNHDA and CDR2 SQIVND (reference sequence). V lost 7 bases to trimming and J lost 5 bases, with 26 bases between them. The CDR3 loop reads CASTPIGGGVWMTEAFF. DNA of the CDR3: TGTGCCAGTACCCCAATAGGCGGGGGGGTATGGATGACTGAAGCTTTCTTT. Complete variable domain (other parts from reference TRBV19 and TRBJ1-1): DGGITQSPKYLFRKEGQNVTLSCEQNLNHDAMYWYRQDPGQGLRLIYYSQIVNDFQKGDIAEGYSVSREKKESFPLTVTSAQKNPTAFYLCASTPIGGGVWMTEAFFGQGTRLTVV.

The chain couples TRBV3-1 to TRBJ2-5; D might be TRBD2 (6 bases). The CDR3 totals 17 residues. With 1 base removed from V and 4 bases from J, the gap between germline ends came to 19 bases. Germline V gene data show CDR1 as LGHDT and CDR2 as YNNKEL (reference sequence). As DNA, the CDR3 is TGTGCCAGCAGCCAAGGGATCCTAGCGCCGGACGGAGAGACCCAGTACTTC. Protein: CASSQGILAPDGETQYF.